This T cell receptor (beta chain) was observed in a study of T cell responses to AZD1222 COVID-19 vaccine. This table comes from immunoSEQ multiplex PCR, and its TCRdb copy is limited to in-frame clones, with some not included. The sample carries some 180,000 clones, approximately 90% recorded once. Study-wide results and limits: Baseline seropositivity characterized only six or seven AZD1222 recipients. Nearly half of the spike-specific TCRs reportedly recognize variant regions that carry no mutations.

CDR1 is SGHRS, CDR2 YFSETQ, per germline. With V trimmed by 0 bases and J by 4 bases, 11 bases remained unmatched. There are 19 residues in the CDR3. For this clone: What it binds is unknown.

The rearrangement uses TRBV5-1 and TRBJ2-2; 11 positions agree with TRBD2. The sample was peripheral blood, taken on day 0 of AZD1222 vaccination. This clonotype originated in an adult in good health. This chain's CDR3 is CASSLGGTSGGSGTGELFF. CDR3 nucleotides: TGCGCCAGCAGCTTGGGCGGCACTAGCGGGGGTTCGGGCACCGGGGAGCTGTTTTTT.